The 7 T cell receptor beta chains reported below all come from one sample, sequenced in a study of T cell repertoires in cytomegalovirus infection. TCRdb passed the reads through MiXCR, listing each CDR3 protein once. The table has a few hundred thousand distinct CDR3 sequences, over 20% seen once; the top ten hold 15% to 20%. Material for sequencing was CD8+ T cells from PBMCs. The receptors were sampled from a human donor in good health (CMV status not recorded). Some clones in this sample may be carry-over from other donors' samples.

V gene TRBV5-5 combines with J gene TRBJ1-1; no definite D call. The germline gives CDR1 SGHKS, CDR2 YYEKEE (reference sequence). The V gene lost 5 bases and the J gene lost 1 base, with 15 bases spanning the gap. The CDR3 runs 15 residues. The CDR3: CASSPAGQSNTEAFF. The CDR3 region has the DNA TGTGCCAGCAGTCCCGCTGGTCAGTCGAACACTGAAGCTTTCTTT.

This clonotype was observed a handful of times. J is TRBJ1-1 and V is TRBV20-1; the D gene is possibly TRBD1 (5 bases). CDR3 size: 12 residues. The germline V gene has CDR1 DFQATT and CDR2 SNEGSKA (reference sequence). Trimming stripped 2 bases from V and 5 bases from J, with 9 bases between. CDR3 sequence: CSARIGGTEAFF. The CDR3 DNA reads as TGCAGTGCTAGAATTGGGGGGACTGAAGCTTTCTTT.

This clonotype was detected a few times. The rearrangement uses TRBV25-1 and TRBJ2-5, with a possible D match to TRBD1 (5 bases). Germline V gene lookup returns CDR1 MGHDK and CDR2 SYGVNS. The CDR3 consists of 11 residues. V was clipped by 3 bases and J by 13 bases, with 12 bases between them. The CDR3 loop is CASSETDKVYF. CDR3 DNA: TGTGCCAGCAGTGAGACAGACAAAGTGTACTTC.

The rearrangement joins TRBV4-1 to TRBJ1-1, with a weak D call TRBD1 (5 bases). CDR1 and CDR2 (germline): MGHRA, YSYEKL. V was pared by 3 bases and J by 11 bases, with 34 bases between. CDR3 length: 19 residues. Written as DNA, the CDR3 is TGCGCCAGCAGCCAGGGGATCCCCAGACAGAAGATAATGAGAAGTTTGGCTTTCTTT. It codes for CASSQGIPRQKIMRSLAFF.

Only a few counts were recorded for this clonotype. The chain uses TRBV7-9 and TRBJ1-2; the D gene is possibly TRBD1 (6 bases). The CDR3 sequence is 13 residues long. Germline V gives CDR1 SEHNR, CDR2 FQNEAQ (reference sequence). Trimming took off 7 bases at V and 4 bases at J, with 13 bases between the two ends. The CDR3 sequence is CASTAGVGYGYTF. The CDR3 DNA sequence: TGTGCCAGCACCGCAGGGGTTGGCTATGGCTACACCTTC.

In its sample, this clonotype was seen many times. V usage is TRBV25-1 and J usage is TRBJ2-5; TRBD1 agrees at 8 bases. The V segment lost 3 bases and the J segment 7 bases; nucleotides outside the gene matches: 7. CDR1 MGHDK and CDR2 SYGVNS come from the germline V gene. This CDR3 region has 14 residues. The CDR3 bases are TGTGCCAGCAGTGATGGGACAGGCGCGGGGACCCAGTACTTC. This sequence encodes CASSDGTGAGTQYF.

This clonotype was detected many times. The chain is built from TRBV7-8 and TRBJ2-6; D remains unclear. The germline CDR1 and CDR2 sequences are SGHVS and FQNEAQ. This CDR3 spans 14 amino acids. Trimming stripped 2 bases from V and 6 bases from J, with 8 bases between. DNA for the CDR3: TGTGCCAGCAGCTTAAATTACCCGGCCAACGTCCTGACTTTC. Translated: CASSLNYPANVLTF.